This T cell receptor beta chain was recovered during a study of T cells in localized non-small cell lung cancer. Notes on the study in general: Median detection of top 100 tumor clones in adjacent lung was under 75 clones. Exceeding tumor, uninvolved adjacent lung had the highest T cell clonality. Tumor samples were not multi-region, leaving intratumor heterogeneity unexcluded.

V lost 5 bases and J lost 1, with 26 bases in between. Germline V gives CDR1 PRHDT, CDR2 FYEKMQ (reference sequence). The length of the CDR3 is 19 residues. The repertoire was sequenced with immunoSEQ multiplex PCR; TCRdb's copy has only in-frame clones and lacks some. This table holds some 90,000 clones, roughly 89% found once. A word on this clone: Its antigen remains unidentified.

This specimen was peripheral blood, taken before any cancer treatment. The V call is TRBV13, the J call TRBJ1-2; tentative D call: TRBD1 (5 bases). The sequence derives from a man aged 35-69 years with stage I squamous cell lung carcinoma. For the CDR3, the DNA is TGTGCCAGCAGCCTACGCAGGGACTCCGACGTTTTCTATAACTATGGCTACACCTTC. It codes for CASSLRRDSDVFYNYGYTF.